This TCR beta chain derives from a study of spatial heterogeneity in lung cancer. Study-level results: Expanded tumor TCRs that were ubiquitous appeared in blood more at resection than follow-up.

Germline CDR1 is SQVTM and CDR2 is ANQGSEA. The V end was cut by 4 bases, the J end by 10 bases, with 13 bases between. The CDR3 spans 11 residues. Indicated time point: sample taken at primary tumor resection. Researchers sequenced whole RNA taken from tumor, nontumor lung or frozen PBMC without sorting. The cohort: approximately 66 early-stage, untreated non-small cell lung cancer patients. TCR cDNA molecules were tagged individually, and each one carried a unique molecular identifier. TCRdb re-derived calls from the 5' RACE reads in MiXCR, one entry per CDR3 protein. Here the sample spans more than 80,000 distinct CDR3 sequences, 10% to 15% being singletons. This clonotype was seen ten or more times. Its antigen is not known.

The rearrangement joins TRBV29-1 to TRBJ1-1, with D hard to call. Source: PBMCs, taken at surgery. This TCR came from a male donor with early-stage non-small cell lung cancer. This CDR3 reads CSVVLELGAFF. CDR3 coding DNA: TGCAGCGTTGTCCTAGAATTGGGAGCTTTCTTT.